What follows are 20 T cell receptor beta chains derived from one specimen sequenced in a study of cytotoxic CD8 clonotypes in ibrutinib-treated CLL (dated by TCRdb to 2020 to 2022). The time point label, read with the paper, signifies: less than 30 months on ibrutinib. The method behind the library was the immunoSEQ multiplex PCR assay. In TCRdb, the immuneACCESS table is reduced to in-frame sequences with V and J assigned. These tables do not hold every clone; where another copy was compared, an unresolved V gene accounts for under half, and the others remain unexplained. The sample yields 150,000 to 200,000 clones; over 60% were counted once. The ten top clones hold about an eighth of the sample. The specimen comprised PBMCs, sampled after 24 months of ibrutinib treatment. Receptors originate from a human donor with chronic lymphocytic leukemia.

The V call is TRBV6-5, the J call TRBJ2-2, with D uncertain. V shed 0 bases and J shed 8 bases, with 10 bases lying between them. Per germline, CDR1 MNHEY and CDR2 SVGAGI. The length of the CDR3 is 14 residues. CDR3 DNA sequence: TGTGCCAGCAGTTACTCGAGATCGGCGGGGGAGCTGTTTTTT. Translation gives CASSYSRSAGELFF.

J is TRBJ1-2 and V is TRBV6-5, with unresolved D. From germline, CDR1 is MNHEY and CDR2 SVGAGI. CDR3 length equals 13 residues. V lost 6 bases, J lost 3 bases, and 11 bases lay in between. CDR3: CASRPDRYYGYTF. DNA of the CDR3: TGTGCCAGCAGGCCGGACCGATACTATGGCTACACCTTC.

This sequence joins TRBV6-5 and TRBJ2-5, with TRBD2 as a possible D gene (5 bases). The CDR3 length is 15 residues. V lost 0 bases, J lost 4 bases, and 12 bases lay in between. Germline V gene sequence: CDR1 MNHEY, CDR2 SVGAGI. The CDR3 DNA is TGTGCCAGCAGTTACTCTTTCGGGGTGCGAGAGACCCAGTACTTC. Its protein is CASSYSFGVRETQYF.

This chain links TRBV7-9 with TRBJ1-1, with D unresolved. Germline CDR1 is SEHNR and CDR2 is FQNEAQ (reference sequence). The CDR3 sequence is 13 residues long. The germline V and J ends were trimmed by 6 bases and 2 bases, with 10 bases remaining between them. CDR3 DNA sequence: TGTGCCAGCAGGTCCCAGATAAACACTGAAGCTTTCTTT. Its translation: CASRSQINTEAFF.

This chain connects TRBV28 to TRBJ2-7, with 9 bases that match TRBD1. V shed 3 bases, J shed 5 bases, and the junction held 14 bases outside the gene matches. There are 17 residues in the CDR3. The germline CDR1 and CDR2 sequences are MDHEN and SYDVKM. CDR3 region: CASSFQGNRGLKNEQYF. DNA for the CDR3: TGTGCCAGCAGTTTTCAGGGGAACAGGGGGCTAAAGAACGAGCAGTACTTC.

V gene TRBV19 combines with J gene TRBJ2-7; D perhaps matches TRBD2 (5 bases). With 1 base removed from V and 3 bases from J, the gap between germline ends came to 10 bases. CDR1 is LNHDA, CDR2 SQIVND, per germline (reference sequence). The CDR3 covers 14 residues. This CDR3 reads CASSIVPGNYEQYF. In nucleotides, the CDR3 is TGTGCCAGTAGTATAGTCCCGGGAAACTACGAGCAGTACTTC.

This chain links TRBV30 with TRBJ1-4, with 9 bases fitting TRBD1. V shed 3 bases and J 8 bases; nucleotides not matched to a gene: 10. The CDR3 has 15 residues. The V gene's germline CDR1 is GTSNPN and CDR2 SVGIG (reference sequence). The CDR3 DNA reads as TGTGCCTGGAGCTTCCCCGGGACAGGGAGAGAAAAACTGTTTTTT. Protein sequence: CAWSFPGTGREKLFF.

This chain uses TRBV27 with TRBJ2-2, with a weak D call TRBD2 (6 bases). The CDR3 totals 15 residues. The V end lost 3 bases, the J end lost 1 base, and 9 bases lay between the germline ends. Germline V gene data show CDR1 as MNHEY and CDR2 as SMNVEV (reference sequence). The CDR3 region has the DNA TGTGCCAGCAGTTTTGGGGGGAGGAACACCGGGGAGCTGTTTTTT. This translates into CASSFGGRNTGELFF.

Comment on this clone: One end of the junction does not line up with germline, which may come from a read error. J is TRBJ1-1 and V is TRBV6-4; D call uncertain. The CDR3 contains 17 residues. The V gene's germline CDR1 is MRHNA and CDR2 SNTAGT. This CDR3 is CASSDSYRPAGALKVYF. In nucleotides, the CDR3 is TGTGCCAGCAGTGACTCTTATAGACCAGCCGGAGCGTTGAAGGTTTATTTT.

The V gene is TRBV2, the J gene TRBJ2-1; 13 bases line up with TRBD2. This CDR3 spans 18 amino acids. Germline CDR1 and CDR2: SNHLY and FYNNEI. V was clipped by 7 bases and J by 4 bases; unmatched bases: 13. The CDR3 coding sequence is TGTGCCAGCACACCGACTAGCGGGAGGTTGCGAAGATACAATGAGCAGTTCTTC. Translated: CASTPTSGRLRRYNEQFF.

A note on this clone: The sample contains more than one DNA sequence encoding this CDR3. This chain joins TRBV5-1 and TRBJ2-7; D not certain. Germline V lookup: CDR1 SGHRS, CDR2 YFSETQ. The germline V and J ends were trimmed by 0 bases and 0 bases, with 7 bases remaining between them. The CDR3 is made up of 14 amino acids. The CDR3 is CASSLDPGSYEQYF. For the CDR3, the DNA is TGCGCCAGCAGCTTGGATCCGGGCTCCTACGAGCAGTACTTC.

The rearrangement uses TRBV30 and TRBJ1-2; D not certain. The V and J ends lost 0 bases and 1 base respectively, with 6 bases between them. The CDR3 length is 13 residues. Germline-derived CDR1 and CDR2 are GTSNPN and SVGIG (reference sequence). The CDR3 DNA reads as TGTGCCTGGAGTGTAGCCCTTAACTATGGCTACACCTTC. It is translated as CAWSVALNYGYTF. Full variable domain (missing parts from reference TRBV30 and TRBJ1-2): SQTIHQWPATLVQPVGSPLSLECTVEGTSNPNLYWYRQAAGRGLQLLFYSVGIGQISSEVPQNLSASRPQDRQFILSSKKLLLSDSGFYLCAWSVALNYGYTFGSGTRLTVV.

The CDR3 region is CASKARGRDTQYF. The CDR3 coding sequence is TGTGCCAGCAAGGCCCGGGGTAGGGATACGCAGTATTTT. The chain carries TRBV6-5 and TRBJ2-3, with D perhaps matching TRBD2 (5 bases). The CDR3 totals 13 residues. With 7 bases removed from V and 6 bases from J, the gap between germline ends came to 14 bases. CDR1 is MNHEY and CDR2 is SVGAGI in the germline V gene.

This clone was detected only a few times. This sequence joins TRBV11-1 and TRBJ2-7, with TRBD2 as a possible D gene (6 bases). Germline V gene data show CDR1 as SGHAT and CDR2 as FQDESV (reference sequence). V dropped 3 bases and J dropped 5 bases, with 14 bases sitting between them. The CDR3 runs 14 residues. DNA of the CDR3: TGTGCCAGCAGCTTCACGGCGGGAAGGGACGAGCAGTACTTC. This encodes CASSFTAGRDEQYF.

V usage is TRBV30 and J usage is TRBJ2-1; a possible D gene is TRBD2 (6 bases). Trimming left V 0 bases short and J 8 bases short, with 17 bases between. The CDR3 sequence is 15 residues long. CDR1 is GTSNPN, CDR2 SVGIG, per germline (reference sequence). The CDR3 loop reads CAWSVLASIFHEQFF. The CDR3 nucleotides read TGTGCCTGGAGTGTACTAGCAAGTATTTTCCATGAGCAGTTCTTC.

The gene calls are TRBV6-5 and TRBJ2-7; 8 bases agree with TRBD2. Germline loops: CDR1 MNHEY, CDR2 SVGAGI. Trimming removed 2 bases from V and 2 bases from J; junction bases left unmatched: 5. This CDR3 is 15 amino acids long. The CDR3 protein is CASSYKNSGTYEQYF. The CDR3 DNA follows: TGTGCCAGCAGTTACAAGAATAGCGGGACCTACGAGCAGTACTTC.

This clone was detected only once. V and J are TRBV27 and TRBJ2-5; possible D gene TRBD2, 6 bases. The CDR3 spans 14 residues. Germline V gives CDR1 MNHEY, CDR2 SMNVEV (reference sequence). V dropped 4 bases and J dropped 7 bases, with 16 bases sitting between them. DNA for the CDR3: TGTGCCAGCAGTTCCCCCCGGGACTCCTGGACCCAGTACTTC. Protein: CASSSPRDSWTQYF.

The CDR3 region is CASSFSDTLTSLETQYF. Written as DNA, the CDR3 is TGTGCCAGCAGCTTCTCCGACACCCTGACTAGTTTGGAGACCCAGTACTTC. The chain employs TRBV5-4 and TRBJ2-5, with D tentatively TRBD2 (6 bases). The CDR3 length is 17 residues. Trimming stripped 2 bases from V and 5 bases from J, with 22 bases between. Germline assignment: CDR1 SGHNT and CDR2 YYREEE (reference sequence).

The chain has TRBV30 and TRBJ2-7, with a weak D call TRBD1 (6 bases). Germline V gives CDR1 GTSNPN, CDR2 SVGIG (reference sequence). This CDR3 has 15 amino acids. V lost 2 bases to trimming and J lost 3 bases, with 17 bases between them. CDR3 in DNA: TGTGCCTGGAGTATAACACGGGACATTCACTACGAGCAGTACTTC. Protein sequence: CAWSITRDIHYEQYF.

This clone was seen just once. The rearrangement links TRBV7-8 to TRBJ2-7; no definite D call. The CDR3 totals 14 residues. The germline V gene has CDR1 SGHVS and CDR2 FQNEAQ. The ends were cut back, 2 bases at V and 2 bases at J, with 10 bases in the middle. The CDR3 loop reads CASSLSERTYEQYF. For the CDR3, the DNA is TGTGCCAGCAGCTTAAGCGAGAGAACCTACGAGCAGTACTTC. The full variable domain, its missing parts supplied by reference TRBV7-8 and TRBJ2-7, is GAGVSQSPRYKVAKRGQDVALRCDPISGHVSLFWYQQALGQGPEFLTYFQNEAQLDKSGLPSDRFFAERPEGSVSTLKIQRTQQEDSAVYLCASSLSERTYEQYFGPGTRLTVT.